The present TCR beta chain was sequenced within a study of blood T cell repertoires in COVID-19. Using immunoSEQ multiplex PCR, the repertoire was profiled, and TCRdb retains in-frame clones only, with some absent. The sample records 200,000 to 250,000 clones, around 84% being singletons. This CDR3 region has 14 residues. CDR1 is LNHDA and CDR2 is SQIVND in the germline V gene (reference sequence). V was trimmed by 4 bases and J by 0 bases, leaving 7 bases between them. This TCR was sampled from an elderly woman with active or convalescent COVID-19. This chain uses TRBV19 with TRBJ1-5, with D unresolved. The sequenced material came from peripheral blood. As DNA, the CDR3 is TGTGCCAGTAGTACACAGTTTAGCAATCAGCCCCAGCATTTT. Amino acids: CASSTQFSNQPQHF. Full variable domain (outside the CDR3, taken from reference TRBV19 and TRBJ1-5): DGGITQSPKYLFRKEGQNVTLSCEQNLNHDAMYWYRQDPGQGLRLIYYSQIVNDFQKGDIAEGYSVSREKKESFPLTVTSAQKNPTAFYLCASSTQFSNQPQHFGDGTRLSIL.